These T cell receptor beta chains were read from a single sample in a study of cytomegalovirus exposure and HLA in healthy donors. Profiling relied on immunoSEQ multiplex PCR, and the TCRdb table lists in-frame clones only, not all of them. The profile shows around 95,000 clones, just under 80% of them singletons. Sequencing was performed on PBMCs. All receptors come from a woman between 40 and 55 years old in good health and CMV-seropositive. Both conserved end residues are part of each CDR3. Size tells how often a clone was seen (once, few, many) or the class of an expanded clone, and some rows leave it out.

CSVEKEFGGGVYNEQFF	TRBJ2-1	TRBV29-1	.
CASSDWQGGPREQYF	TRBJ2-7	TRBV6-1	.
CASSLGTLSGRALDTQYF	TRBJ2-3	TRBV11-3	.
CASSVGPGLAPHEQYF	TRBJ2-7	TRBV9	.
CASSVGQNTGELFF	TRBJ2-2	TRBV25-1	.
CASSRGPGLAGARSTDTQYF	TRBJ2-3	TRBV7-4	.
CSAGAGGPLYEQYF	TRBJ2-7	TRBV29-1	.
CASSLPYDRNQLFF	TRBJ1-4	TRBV28	.
CSSGRGAGETQYF	TRBJ2-5	TRBV29-1	.
CASSLVSSDTQYF	TRBJ2-3	TRBV7-2	many
CAWHKHGVNYEQYF	TRBJ2-7	TRBV30	.
CASTEGLASLNEQFF	TRBJ2-1	TRBV4-1	few
CASSSQGPLRDFTYEQYF	TRBJ2-7	TRBV7-8	.
CASKAGESTEAFF	TRBJ1-1	TRBV2	.
CASSEGTSAYNEQFF	TRBJ2-1	TRBV19	once
CATGLAAHNEQFF	TRBJ2-1	TRBV28	.
CASSLSRGSRWYF	TRBJ2-7	TRBV28	few
CASSPPNQGGTEAFF	TRBJ1-1	TRBV6-6	.
CASSPQYSGNTIYF	TRBJ1-3	TRBV14	few
CASSDPGGLETQYF	TRBJ2-5	TRBV2	once
CASSQTGDQPNNQPQHF	TRBJ1-5	TRBV19	.
CASSPILAGGSDTQYF	TRBJ2-3	TRBV18	once
CATSRRLGQPQHF	TRBJ1-5	TRBV15	.
CASGQPSRGTLSSYEQYF	TRBJ2-7	TRBV12-5	.
CASSAGTGRNSYEQYF	TRBJ2-7	TRBV2	.
CASSQDGSGPQTDTQYF	TRBJ2-3	TRBV4-2	few
CASSIDGRGGYNTQYF	TRBJ2-3	TRBV19	.
CASSSPGGEPPYEQYF	TRBJ2-7	TRBV6-5	.
CASSESGQGGWETQYF	TRBJ2-5	TRBV25-1	.
CASSPPRETQYF	TRBJ2-5	TRBV6-5	.
CASSSDTYGYTF	TRBJ1-2	TRBV7-6	.
CASSLEPGSEQYF	TRBJ2-7	TRBV5-4	.
CASSLSLGQPNQPQHF	TRBJ1-5	TRBV28	.